The 13 T cell receptor beta chains listed next were all sequenced from one sample in a study of T cell repertoires in cytomegalovirus infection. Their cognate antigens are unknown. TCRdb re-analysed the reads in MiXCR, keeping a single row per CDR3 protein. The sample holds 450,000 to 650,000 distinct CDR3 sequences; approximately 40% are singletons and the top ten take around 50%. Sample: cultured PBMCs, taken from culture after CMV antigen stimulation. The source of these receptors is a human donor in good health (CMV status not recorded). Some clones in this sample may be carry-over from other donors' samples.

The genes are TRBV20-1 and TRBJ2-5; D gene unclear. This CDR3 has 13 amino acids. V was shortened by 0 bases and J by 5 bases, with 10 bases between the two germline ends. Germline assignment: CDR1 DFQATT and CDR2 SNEGSKA (reference sequence). The DNA for the CDR3 is TGCAGTGCTAGAGATTTTAGTCTGGAGACCCAGTACTTC. This gives the protein CSARDFSLETQYF.

This clonotype was seen ten or more times. The rearrangement joins TRBV7-3 to TRBJ2-1; TRBD2 aligns across 10 bases. The CDR3 is made up of 12 amino acids. CDR1 is SGHTA and CDR2 is FQGTGA in the germline V gene. J was trimmed by 15 bases and V by 4 bases; bases with no gene match: 6. As DNA, the CDR3 is TGTGCCAGCAGCTCTCTAGCGGGAGATCTGTTCTTC. Protein: CASSSLAGDLFF.

This rearrangement joins TRBV12-3 or TRBV12-4 to TRBJ2-2; D remains unclear. Trimming removed 1 base at V and 6 bases at J, with 9 bases between. The CDR3 is 14 residues long. In DNA form, the CDR3 reads TGTGCCAGCAGTTTAGAAGCCCCTGCCGGGGAGCTGTTTTTT. As protein: CASSLEAPAGELFF.

The count of this clonotype is one. The V call is TRBV5-5, the J call TRBJ2-5; D remains unclear. CDR1 SGHKS and CDR2 YYEKEE come from the germline V gene (reference sequence). The V end was cut by 4 bases, the J end by 3 bases, with 13 bases between. There are 14 residues in the CDR3. Here the CDR3 DNA reads TGTGCCAGCAGCCCTACCGGGCAGAAAGAGACCCAGTACTTC. Translating gives CASSPTGQKETQYF. Based on the CDR3 plus reference TRBV5-5 and TRBJ2-5, the full variable domain is DAGVTQSPTHLIKTRGQQVTLRCSPISGHKSVSWYQQVLGQGPQFIFQYYEKEERGRGNFPDRFSARQFPNYSSELNVNALLLGDSALYLCASSPTGQKETQYFGPGTRLLVL.

This clonotype was counted ten times or more. This CDR3 is CASSPDRETEAFF. DNA of the CDR3: TGTGCCAGCAGCCCCGACAGGGAGACTGAAGCTTTCTTT. The chain links TRBV7-2 to TRBJ1-1; 7 nucleotides line up with TRBD1. Germline V gene sequence: CDR1 SGHTA, CDR2 FQGNSA. This CDR3 is built from 13 residues. J lost 5 bases, V lost 5 bases, and 5 bases had no gene match.

This clonotype was observed a few times. This chain joins TRBV6-2 or TRBV6-3 and TRBJ2-7; TRBD2 matches at 8 bases. CDR3 length: 14 residues. J was trimmed by 1 base and V by 8 bases; bases with no gene match: 7. Germline V CDR1 and CDR2: MNHEY, SVGEGT. For the CDR3, the DNA is TGTGCCAGCCCTCGCGGGAGGACTTCCTACGAGCAGTACTTC. Translated, it gives CASPRGRTSYEQYF.

V usage is TRBV19 and J usage is TRBJ1-4; 7 nucleotides align to TRBD1. V gave up 4 bases and J gave up 6 bases; unmatched junction bases: 8. Germline CDR1 is LNHDA and CDR2 is SQIVND (reference sequence). This CDR3 is built from 15 residues. CDR3 sequence reads: CASSTQTGLDEKLFF. CDR3 bases: TGTGCCAGTAGTACTCAGACAGGGTTGGATGAAAAACTGTTTTTT.

As concerns this clonotype: The junction differs from germline at one of its ends, possibly a read error. The chain is built from TRBV5-1 and TRBJ2-3, with 7 positions matching TRBD2. CDR3 length equals 16 residues. Germline CDR1 reads SGHRS; CDR2 reads YFSETQ. CDR3 protein: CASSLLASGSIDTQYF. The DNA of the CDR3 is TGCGCCAGCAGCTTGCTGGCTAGCGGTAGCATAGATACGCAGTATTTT.

This clonotype was recorded a few times. CDR3: CASSSQGGGELFF. As DNA, the CDR3 is TGTGCCAGCAGCTCCCAGGGGGGCGGGGAGCTGTTTTTT. The chain uses TRBV7-2 and TRBJ2-2, with D tentatively TRBD1 (7 bases). The CDR3 spans 13 residues. Trimming shortened V by 4 bases and J by 7 bases, and 10 bases separated the two germline ends. CDR1 is SGHTA, CDR2 FQGNSA, per germline.

This clonotype showed up just a few times. The rearrangement links TRBV6-1 to TRBJ2-3, with D perhaps matching TRBD2 (5 bases). The V gene's germline CDR1 is MNHNS and CDR2 SASEGT. Trimming stripped 2 bases from V and 6 bases from J, with 15 bases between. CDR3 length: 15 residues. The CDR3 coding sequence is TGTGCCAGCAGTGAAATGCTCCTAGCCCTGGATACGCAGTATTTT. As protein: CASSEMLLALDTQYF.

In this sample, this clonotype turned up a few times. This chain uses TRBV7-2 with TRBJ2-5, with D unclear. V lost 0 bases and J lost 1, with 6 bases in between. The CDR3 sequence is 14 residues long. Germline CDR1 and CDR2: SGHTA and FQGNSA. CDR3 nucleotides: TGTGCCAGCAGCTTAGCGAACGCCCAAGAGACCCAGTACTTC. Protein: CASSLANAQETQYF.

This clonotype has only a few counts. The V call is TRBV5-4, the J call TRBJ2-7; TRBD2 aligns across 12 bases. The CDR3 consists of 15 residues. J lost 2 bases, V lost 3 bases, and 3 bases had no gene match. Germline values: CDR1 SGHNT, CDR2 YYREEE (reference sequence). The chain's CDR3 is CASSSTSGSPYEQYF. In nucleotides, the CDR3 is TGTGCCAGCAGCTCGACTAGCGGGAGTCCCTACGAGCAGTACTTC.

The chain uses TRBV7-2 and TRBJ1-4, with a weak D call TRBD1 (5 bases). The germline CDR1 and CDR2 sequences are SGHTA and FQGNSA. Trimming took off 5 bases at V and 10 bases at J, with 14 bases between the two ends. The CDR3 contains 13 residues. The CDR3 protein is CASSLLAGGKLFF. CDR3 sequence (DNA): TGTGCCAGCAGCCTCCTAGCGGGGGGAAAACTGTTTTTT.